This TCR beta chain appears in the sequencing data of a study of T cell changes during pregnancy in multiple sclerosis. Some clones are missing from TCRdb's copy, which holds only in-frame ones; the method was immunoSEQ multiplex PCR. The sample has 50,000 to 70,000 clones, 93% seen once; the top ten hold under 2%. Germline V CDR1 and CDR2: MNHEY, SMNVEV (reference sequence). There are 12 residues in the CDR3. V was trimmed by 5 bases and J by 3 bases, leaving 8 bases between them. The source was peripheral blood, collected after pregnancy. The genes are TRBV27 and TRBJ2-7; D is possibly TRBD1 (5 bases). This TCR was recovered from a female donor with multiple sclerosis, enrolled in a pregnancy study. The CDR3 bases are TGTGCCAGCAGTCCGCAGGGCTACGAGCAGTACTTC. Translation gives CASSPQGYEQYF.